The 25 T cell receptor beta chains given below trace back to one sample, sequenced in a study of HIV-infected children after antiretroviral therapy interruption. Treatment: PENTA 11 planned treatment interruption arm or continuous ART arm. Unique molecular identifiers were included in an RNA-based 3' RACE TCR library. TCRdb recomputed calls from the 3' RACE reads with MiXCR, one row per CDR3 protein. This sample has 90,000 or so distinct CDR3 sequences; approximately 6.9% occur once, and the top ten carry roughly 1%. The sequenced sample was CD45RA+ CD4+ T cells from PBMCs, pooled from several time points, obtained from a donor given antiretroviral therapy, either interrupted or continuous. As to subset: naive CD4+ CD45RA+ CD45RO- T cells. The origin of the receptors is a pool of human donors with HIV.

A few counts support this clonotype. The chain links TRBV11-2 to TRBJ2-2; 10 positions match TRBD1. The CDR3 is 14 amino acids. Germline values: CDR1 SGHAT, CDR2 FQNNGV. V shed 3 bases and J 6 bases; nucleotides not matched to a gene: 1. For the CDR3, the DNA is TGTGCCAGCAGCTTGGACAGGGGGGCCGGGGAGCTGTTTTTT. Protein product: CASSLDRGAGELFF.

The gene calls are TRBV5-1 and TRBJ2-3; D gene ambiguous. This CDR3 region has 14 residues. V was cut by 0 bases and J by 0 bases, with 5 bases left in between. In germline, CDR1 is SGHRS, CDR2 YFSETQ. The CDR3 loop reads CASSLVDSTDTQYF. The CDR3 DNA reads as TGCGCCAGCAGCTTGGTGGACAGCACAGATACGCAGTATTTT. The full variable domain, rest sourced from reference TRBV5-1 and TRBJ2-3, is KAGVTQTPRYLIKTRGQQVTLSCSPISGHRSVSWYQQTPGQGLQFLFEYFSETQRNKGNFPGRFSGRQFSNSRSEMNVSTLELGDSALYLCASSLVDSTDTQYFGPGTRLTVL.

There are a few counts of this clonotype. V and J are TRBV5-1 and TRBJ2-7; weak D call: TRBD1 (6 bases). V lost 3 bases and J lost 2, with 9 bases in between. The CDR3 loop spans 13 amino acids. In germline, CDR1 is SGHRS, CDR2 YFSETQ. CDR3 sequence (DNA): TGCGCCAGCAGCTCGGACAGCACCTACGAGCAGTACTTC. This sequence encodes CASSSDSTYEQYF.

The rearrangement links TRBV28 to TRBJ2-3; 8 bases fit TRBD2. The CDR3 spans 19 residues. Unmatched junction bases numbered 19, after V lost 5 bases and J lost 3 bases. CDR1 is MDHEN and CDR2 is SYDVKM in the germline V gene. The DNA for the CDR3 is TGTGCCAGCAGTGTGCCCGGGACTAGGGGGGTAATAAGGACAGATACGCAGTATTTT. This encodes CASSVPGTRGVIRTDTQYF.

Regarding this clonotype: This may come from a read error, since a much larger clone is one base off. DNA for the CDR3: TGCGCCAGCAGTCAATCCGGACCTCTGGTGGGCGAGCAGTACTTC. Its protein is CASSQSGPLVGEQYF. The chain has TRBV23-1 and TRBJ2-7, with no clear D. TRBV23-1 is an open reading frame, and its role is uncertain. Trimming left V 0 bases short and J 6 bases short, with 15 bases between. The CDR3 has 15 residues.

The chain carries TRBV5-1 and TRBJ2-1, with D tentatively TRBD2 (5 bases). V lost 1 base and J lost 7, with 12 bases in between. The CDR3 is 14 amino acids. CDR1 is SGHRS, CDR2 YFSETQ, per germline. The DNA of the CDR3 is TGCGCCAGCAGCTTGCTTGGTCCGGGGAATGAGCAGTTCTTC. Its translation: CASSLLGPGNEQFF.

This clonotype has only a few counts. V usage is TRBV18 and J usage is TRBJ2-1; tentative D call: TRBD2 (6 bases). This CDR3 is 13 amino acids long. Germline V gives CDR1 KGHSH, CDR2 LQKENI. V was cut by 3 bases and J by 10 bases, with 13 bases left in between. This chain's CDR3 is CASSPSEGQEQFF. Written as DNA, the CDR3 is TGTGCCAGCTCACCCTCGGAGGGTCAGGAGCAGTTCTTC.

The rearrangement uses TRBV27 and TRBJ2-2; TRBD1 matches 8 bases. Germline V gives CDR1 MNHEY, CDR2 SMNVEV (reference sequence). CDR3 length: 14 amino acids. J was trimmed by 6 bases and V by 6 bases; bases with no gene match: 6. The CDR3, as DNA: TGTGCCAGCAGCTGGACAGGGCACGCCGGGGAGCTGTTTTTT. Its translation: CASSWTGHAGELFF.

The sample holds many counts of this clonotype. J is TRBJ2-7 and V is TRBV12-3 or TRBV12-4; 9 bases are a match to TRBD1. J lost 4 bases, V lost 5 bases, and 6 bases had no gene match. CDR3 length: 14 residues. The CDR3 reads CASSRDRALYEQYF. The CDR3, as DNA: TGTGCCAGCAGTCGGGACAGGGCCTTATACGAGCAGTACTTC.

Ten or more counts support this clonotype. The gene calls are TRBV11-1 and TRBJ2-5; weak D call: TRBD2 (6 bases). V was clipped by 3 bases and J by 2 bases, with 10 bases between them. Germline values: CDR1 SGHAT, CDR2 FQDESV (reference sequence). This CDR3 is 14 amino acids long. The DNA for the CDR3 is TGTGCCAGCAGCTTCACCGGGAGACAAGAGACCCAGTACTTC. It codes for CASSFTGRQETQYF.

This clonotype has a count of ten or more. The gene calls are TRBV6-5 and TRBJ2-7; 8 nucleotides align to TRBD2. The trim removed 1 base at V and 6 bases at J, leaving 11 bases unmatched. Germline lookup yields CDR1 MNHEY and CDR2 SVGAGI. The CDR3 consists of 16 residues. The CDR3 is CASSYLNNGLAREQYF. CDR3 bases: TGTGCCAGCAGTTACTTAAACAACGGACTAGCCCGCGAGCAGTACTTC.

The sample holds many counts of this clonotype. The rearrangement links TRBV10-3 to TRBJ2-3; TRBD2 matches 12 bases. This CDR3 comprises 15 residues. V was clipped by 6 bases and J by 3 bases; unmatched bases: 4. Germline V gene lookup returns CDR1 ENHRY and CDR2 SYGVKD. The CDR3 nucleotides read TGTGCCATCAGGTCTAGCGGGGGGGCGACAGATACGCAGTATTTT. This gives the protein CAIRSSGGATDTQYF.

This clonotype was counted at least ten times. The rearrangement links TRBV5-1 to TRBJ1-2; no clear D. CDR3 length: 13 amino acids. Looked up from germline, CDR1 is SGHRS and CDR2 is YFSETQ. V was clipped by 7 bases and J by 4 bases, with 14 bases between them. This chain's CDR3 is CASSYGFSYGYTF. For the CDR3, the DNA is TGCGCCAGCTCCTACGGGTTCAGCTATGGCTACACCTTC.

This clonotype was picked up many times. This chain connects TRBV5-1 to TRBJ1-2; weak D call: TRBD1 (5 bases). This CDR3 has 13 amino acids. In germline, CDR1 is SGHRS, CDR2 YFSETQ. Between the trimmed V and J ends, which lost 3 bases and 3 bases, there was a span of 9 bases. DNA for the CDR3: TGCGCCAGCAGCTACGGGACGGACTATGGCTACACCTTC. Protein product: CASSYGTDYGYTF.

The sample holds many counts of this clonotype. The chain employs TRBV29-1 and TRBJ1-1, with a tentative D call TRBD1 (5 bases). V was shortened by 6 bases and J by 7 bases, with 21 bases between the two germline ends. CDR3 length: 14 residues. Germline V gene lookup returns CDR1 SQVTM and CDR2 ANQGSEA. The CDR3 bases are TGCAGCGTCCTACCAAACGGGGGTAGTAGTGAAGCTTTCTTT. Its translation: CSVLPNGGSSEAFF.

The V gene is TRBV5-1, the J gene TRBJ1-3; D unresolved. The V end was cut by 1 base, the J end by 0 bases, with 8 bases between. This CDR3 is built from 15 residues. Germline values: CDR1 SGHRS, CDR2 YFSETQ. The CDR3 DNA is TGCGCCAGCAGCTTGTTGGGGAGCTCTGGAAACACCATATATTTT. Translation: CASSLLGSSGNTIYF.

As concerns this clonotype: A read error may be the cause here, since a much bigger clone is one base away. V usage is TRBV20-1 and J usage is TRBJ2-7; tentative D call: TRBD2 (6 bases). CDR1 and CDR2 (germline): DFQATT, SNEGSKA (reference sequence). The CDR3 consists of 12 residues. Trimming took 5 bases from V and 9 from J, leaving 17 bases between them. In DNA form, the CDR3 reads TGCAGTGCTCGAATAACCGGGACTCGGCAGTACTTC. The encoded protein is CSARITGTRQYF.

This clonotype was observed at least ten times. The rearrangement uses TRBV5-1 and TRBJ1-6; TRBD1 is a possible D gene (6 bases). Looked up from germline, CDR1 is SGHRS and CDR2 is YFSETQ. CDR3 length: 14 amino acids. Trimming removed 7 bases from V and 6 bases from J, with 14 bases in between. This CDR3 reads CASGGDSLNSPLHF. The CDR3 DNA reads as TGCGCCAGCGGGGGCGATAGTCTTAATTCACCCCTCCACTTT.

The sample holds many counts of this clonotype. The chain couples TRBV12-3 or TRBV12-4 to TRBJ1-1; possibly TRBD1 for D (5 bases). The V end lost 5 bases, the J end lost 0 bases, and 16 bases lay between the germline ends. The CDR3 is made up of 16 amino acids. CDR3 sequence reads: CASSEGGGNMNTEAFF. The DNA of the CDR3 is TGTGCCAGCAGTGAAGGTGGGGGGAACATGAACACTGAAGCTTTCTTT.

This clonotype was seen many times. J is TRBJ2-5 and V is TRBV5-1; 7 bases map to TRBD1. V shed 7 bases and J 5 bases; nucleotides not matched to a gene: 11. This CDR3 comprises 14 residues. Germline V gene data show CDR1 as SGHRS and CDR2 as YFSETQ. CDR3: CASASGTAGETQYF. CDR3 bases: TGCGCCAGCGCGTCCGGGACAGCTGGGGAGACCCAGTACTTC.

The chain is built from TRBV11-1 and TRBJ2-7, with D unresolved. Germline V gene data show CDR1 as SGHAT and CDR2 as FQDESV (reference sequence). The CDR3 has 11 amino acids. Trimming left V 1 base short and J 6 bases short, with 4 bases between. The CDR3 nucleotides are TGTGCCAGCAGCTTAGGGACCGAGCAGTACTTC. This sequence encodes CASSLGTEQYF.

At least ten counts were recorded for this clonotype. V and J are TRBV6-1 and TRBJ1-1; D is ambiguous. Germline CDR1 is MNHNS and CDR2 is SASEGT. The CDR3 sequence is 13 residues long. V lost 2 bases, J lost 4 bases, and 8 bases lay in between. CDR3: CASSEPTPTEAFF. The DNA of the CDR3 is TGTGCCAGCAGTGAACCTACGCCCACTGAAGCTTTCTTT.

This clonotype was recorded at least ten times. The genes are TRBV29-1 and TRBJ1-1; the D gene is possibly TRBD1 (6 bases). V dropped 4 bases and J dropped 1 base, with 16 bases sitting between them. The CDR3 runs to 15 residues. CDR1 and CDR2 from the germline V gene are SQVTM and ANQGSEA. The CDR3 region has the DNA TGCAGCGTTGGGTATTTACTGACAGGGAACACTGAAGCTTTCTTT. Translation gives CSVGYLLTGNTEAFF.

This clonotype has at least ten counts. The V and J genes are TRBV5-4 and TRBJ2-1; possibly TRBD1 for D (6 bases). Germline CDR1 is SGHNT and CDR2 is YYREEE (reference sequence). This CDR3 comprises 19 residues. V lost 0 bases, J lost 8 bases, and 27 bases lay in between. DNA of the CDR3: TGTGCCAGCAGCTTGGCTTGGAACCCGGGACACCGGAGTTTGGATGAGCAGTTCTTC. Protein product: CASSLAWNPGHRSLDEQFF.

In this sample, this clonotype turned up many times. The CDR3 here is CSARDRGYSNQPQHF. The CDR3, as DNA: TGCAGTGCTAGAGACAGGGGATATAGCAATCAGCCCCAGCATTTT. The genes are TRBV20-1 and TRBJ1-5; tentatively, D is TRBD1 (6 bases). CDR1 is DFQATT, CDR2 SNEGSKA, per germline (reference sequence). Trimming took 0 bases from V and 0 from J, leaving 9 bases between them. The CDR3 sequence is 15 residues long.